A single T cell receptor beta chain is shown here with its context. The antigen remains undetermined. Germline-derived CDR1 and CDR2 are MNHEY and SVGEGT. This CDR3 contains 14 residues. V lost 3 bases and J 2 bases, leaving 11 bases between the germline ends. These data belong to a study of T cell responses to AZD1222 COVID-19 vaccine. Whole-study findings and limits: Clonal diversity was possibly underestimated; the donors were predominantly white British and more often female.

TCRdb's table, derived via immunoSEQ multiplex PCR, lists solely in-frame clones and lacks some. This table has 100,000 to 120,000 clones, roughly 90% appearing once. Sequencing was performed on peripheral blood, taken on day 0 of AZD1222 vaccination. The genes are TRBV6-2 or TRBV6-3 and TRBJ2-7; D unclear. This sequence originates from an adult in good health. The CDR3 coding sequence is TGTGCCAGCAGTTATGGCGACGAAACCTACGAGCAGTACTTC. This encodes CASSYGDETYEQYF.